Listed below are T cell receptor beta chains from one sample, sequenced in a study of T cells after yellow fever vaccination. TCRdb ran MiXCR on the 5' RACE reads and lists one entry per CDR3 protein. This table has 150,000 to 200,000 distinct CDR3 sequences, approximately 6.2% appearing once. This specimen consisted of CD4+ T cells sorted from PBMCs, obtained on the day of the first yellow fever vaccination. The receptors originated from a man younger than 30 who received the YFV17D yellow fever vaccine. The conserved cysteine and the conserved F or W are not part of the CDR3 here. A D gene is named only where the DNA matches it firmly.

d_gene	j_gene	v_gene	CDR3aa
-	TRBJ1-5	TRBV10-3	AIRDRYNQPQH
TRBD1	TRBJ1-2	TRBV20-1	SADQGQGNGYT
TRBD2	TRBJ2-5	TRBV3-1	ASSATSRETQY
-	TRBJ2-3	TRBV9	ASSETLQGTQY
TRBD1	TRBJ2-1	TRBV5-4	ASSARQGDNEQF
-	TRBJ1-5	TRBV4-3	ASSQDPTVNQPQH
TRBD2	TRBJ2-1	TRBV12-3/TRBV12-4	AFTTAQRGLRSYNEQF
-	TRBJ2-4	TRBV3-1	ASSPTGAKNIQY
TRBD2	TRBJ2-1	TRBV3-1	ASQSGGSSYNEQF
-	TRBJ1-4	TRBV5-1	ASSSTGATHEKLF
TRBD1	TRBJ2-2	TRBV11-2	ASRPFGQGANTGELF
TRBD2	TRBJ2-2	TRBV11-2	ASSSIAGGRTGELF
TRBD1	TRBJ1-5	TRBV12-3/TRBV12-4	ASSLWTGRSNQPQH
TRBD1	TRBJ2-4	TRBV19	ASSTRQGARYRNIQY
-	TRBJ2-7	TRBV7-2	ASSTYKGGYEQY
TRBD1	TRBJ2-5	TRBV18	ASSRGQVEETQY
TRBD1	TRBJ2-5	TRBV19	ASSSGTGGGETQY
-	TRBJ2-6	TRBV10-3	AILERRGWYGANVLT
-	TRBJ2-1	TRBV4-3	ASSQVGGREQF
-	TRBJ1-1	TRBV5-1	ASSLASSMNTEAF
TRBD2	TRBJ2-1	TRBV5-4	ASSFRGLAGGRAHEQF
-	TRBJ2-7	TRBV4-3	ASSQERGPEQY
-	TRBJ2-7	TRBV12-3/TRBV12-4	ASSFGRTISEQY
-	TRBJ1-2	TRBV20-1	SAPVQEALSGYT
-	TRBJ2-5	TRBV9	ASSVGAVETQY
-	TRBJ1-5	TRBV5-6	ASSPGQGKPQH
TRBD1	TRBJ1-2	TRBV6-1	ASSVVGQGLYT
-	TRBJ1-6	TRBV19	ASSDGRHNSPLH
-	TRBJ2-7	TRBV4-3	ASSDRRLNEQY
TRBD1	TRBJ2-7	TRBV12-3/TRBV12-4	ASSSPTGAVGEQY
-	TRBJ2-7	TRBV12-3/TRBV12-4	ASSFDGSAYEQY
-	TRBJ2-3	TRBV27	ASSLGAGDTQY
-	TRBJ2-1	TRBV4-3	ASSQVWTDYNEQF
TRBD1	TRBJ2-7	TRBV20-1	SARPTGGGYEQY
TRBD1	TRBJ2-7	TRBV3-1	ASSQDSDRDEQY
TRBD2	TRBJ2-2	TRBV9	ASSQQQLAGATTGELF
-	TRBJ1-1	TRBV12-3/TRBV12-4	ASQGRLNTEAF
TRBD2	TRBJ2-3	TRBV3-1	ASSPGTSGNTDTQY
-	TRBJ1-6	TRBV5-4	GSSLNGGSYNSPLH